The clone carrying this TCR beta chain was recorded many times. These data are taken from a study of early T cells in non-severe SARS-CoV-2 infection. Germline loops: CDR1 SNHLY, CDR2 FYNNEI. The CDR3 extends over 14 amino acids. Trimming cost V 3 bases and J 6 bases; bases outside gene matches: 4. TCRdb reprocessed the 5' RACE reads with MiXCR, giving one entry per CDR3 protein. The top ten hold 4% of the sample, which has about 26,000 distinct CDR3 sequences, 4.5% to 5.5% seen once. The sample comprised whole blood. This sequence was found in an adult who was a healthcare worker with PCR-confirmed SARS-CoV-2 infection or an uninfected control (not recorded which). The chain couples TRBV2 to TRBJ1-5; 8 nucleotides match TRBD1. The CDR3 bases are TGTGCCAGCAGTGAGCAGGGGGCTTTTCAGCCCCAGCATTTT. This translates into CASSEQGAFQPQHF.